This TCR beta chain originates from a study of PD-1 blockade in classical Hodgkin lymphoma. Study results and caveats: Significantly greater TCR diversity emerged by C4D1 in CD4+ cells but not CD8+ cells.

Sequencing was performed with immunoSEQ multiplex PCR; in TCRdb, only in-frame clones are kept and a portion is missing. This table has tens of thousands of clones, around three quarters appearing once. Autologous stem cell transplantation was followed by relapse in every patient, and brentuximab vedotin exposure varied. In germline, CDR1 is SEHNR, CDR2 FQNEAQ (reference sequence). V shed 5 bases, J shed 3 bases, and the junction held 5 bases outside the gene matches. This CDR3 is 14 amino acids long. About this clone itself: Antigen: not known.

The receptor was isolated from a human donor with classical Hodgkin lymphoma. The sequenced sample was peripheral blood mononuclear cells (PBMCs), obtained before the second cycle of nivolumab. The gene calls are TRBV7-9 and TRBJ1-2; 8 bases align to TRBD1. The chain's CDR3 is CASSPLTGDYGYTF. CDR3 DNA: TGTGCCAGCAGCCCTCTGACAGGGGACTATGGCTACACCTTC.